The 8 T cell receptor beta chains reported below all come from one sample, sequenced in a study of shared clonotypes between healthy human individuals. The protocol was immunoSEQ multiplex PCR, while the TCRdb copy is restricted to in-frame clones and leaves out a portion. The data contain about 1 million clones, about three quarters of them seen just once; the ten biggest clones take up 1.4%. The source material was memory CD4+ T cells sorted from blood. The subset was: CD45RA-negative fraction. These receptors came from a man between 18 and 35 years old in good health.

CDR3: CSASLGRDREQYF. CDR3 in DNA: TGCAGCGCCTCACTCGGAAGGGATCGCGAGCAGTACTTC. This sequence joins TRBV29-1 and TRBJ2-7; no definite D call. CDR1 is SQVTM and CDR2 is ANQGSEA in the germline V gene. V lost 7 bases and J lost 6, with 19 bases in between. The CDR3 runs 13 residues.

The chain employs TRBV2 and TRBJ1-5; no clear D gene. V was pared by 8 bases and J by 2 bases, with 13 bases between. Germline V gene sequence: CDR1 SNHLY, CDR2 FYNNEI. The CDR3 runs to 14 residues. The CDR3 DNA follows: TGTGCCAGCCTACTCGGTCCCGGCAATCAGCCCCAGCATTTT. It specifies CASLLGPGNQPQHF.

This clone came up a few times. The rearrangement joins TRBV30 to TRBJ1-1; D ambiguous. The CDR3 consists of 13 residues. V shed 5 bases and J shed 1 base, with 11 bases lying between them. Germline CDR1 reads GTSNPN; CDR2 reads SVGIG (reference sequence). CDR3 residues: CAWYATKNTEAFF. CDR3 sequence (DNA): TGTGCCTGGTACGCTACAAAGAACACTGAAGCTTTCTTT.

The rearrangement links TRBV27 to TRBJ1-5; 9 bases agree with TRBD1. The trim removed 6 bases at V and 6 bases at J, leaving 9 bases unmatched. The germline CDR1 and CDR2 sequences are MNHEY and SMNVEV (reference sequence). The CDR3 contains 15 residues. The CDR3 nucleotides read TGTGCCAGCAGACCCGCCGGGACAGGGCTTCAGCCCCAGCATTTT. Amino acids: CASRPAGTGLQPQHF.

The rearrangement joins TRBV7-8 to TRBJ2-1; TRBD1 aligns across 7 bases. V gave up 5 bases and J gave up 0 bases; unmatched junction bases: 4. The CDR3 loop spans 15 amino acids. Germline CDR1 and CDR2: SGHVS and FQNEAQ. The CDR3 loop reads CASSPQGSSYNEQFF. The CDR3 coding sequence is TGTGCCAGCAGCCCACAGGGGTCCTCCTACAATGAGCAGTTCTTC.

Points on this clone: This same CDR3 is encoded by further DNA sequences in the sample. This rearrangement joins TRBV6-1 to TRBJ2-7, with D unclear. Trimming pared 2 bases from V and 4 bases from J, leaving 3 bases between. CDR1 MNHNS and CDR2 SASEGT come from the germline V gene. This CDR3 spans 11 amino acids. CDR3 amino acids: CASSELYEQYF. CDR3 nucleotides: TGTGCCAGCAGTGAACTATACGAGCAGTACTTC.

The chain joins TRBV18 to TRBJ2-7; TRBD2 matches 12 bases. CDR1 KGHSH and CDR2 LQKENI come from the germline V gene. The CDR3 spans 15 residues. The V and J ends lost 3 bases and 4 bases, in that order; junction bases with no gene match: 4. CDR3 loop: CASSPTSGGTYEQYF. In nucleotides, the CDR3 is TGTGCCAGCTCACCGACTAGCGGGGGAACATACGAGCAGTACTTC.

This chain joins TRBV28 and TRBJ2-7, with a weak D call TRBD1 (6 bases). The V end lost 5 bases, the J end lost 2 bases, and 10 bases lay between the germline ends. Germline V gene lookup returns CDR1 MDHEN and CDR2 SYDVKM. This CDR3 region has 13 residues. CDR3 sequence: CASSTGPAYEQYF. The CDR3 DNA reads as TGTGCCAGCAGTACAGGGCCTGCCTACGAGCAGTACTTC. The full variable domain, in which reference TRBV28 and TRBJ2-7 provide the parts outside the CDR3, is DVKVTQSSRYLVKRTGEKVFLECVQDMDHENMFWYRQDPGLGLRLIYFSYDVKMKEKGDIPEGYSVSREKKERFSLILESASTNQTSMYLCASSTGPAYEQYFGPGTRLTVT.